This T cell receptor beta chain was found in a study of CD8+ T cells in alopecia areata. Isolated RNA was reverse transcribed into cDNA used as the sequencing template. Using immunoSEQ multiplex PCR, the repertoire was profiled, and TCRdb retains in-frame clones only, with some absent. The sample includes 150,000 to 200,000 clones, more than 60% seen only once; the top ten take 1.5% to 2%. CDR3 size: 15 residues. The J segment lost 5 bases and the V segment lost 5 bases, leaving 11 bases of the junction unmatched. CDR1 and CDR2 (germline): SEHNR, FQNEAQ (reference sequence). The chain is built from TRBV7-9 and TRBJ2-7; 8 bases fit TRBD1. The sequence was obtained from a human donor with alopecia areata. The sequences come from CD4+ T cells sorted from blood, collected at week 0. CDR3 nucleotides: TGTGCCAGCAGCCAGCCGACAGGGGTATTTGACGAGCAGTACTTC. The encoded protein is CASSQPTGVFDEQYF.